Following are 18 T cell receptor beta chains from one sample sequenced in a study of T cells after yellow fever vaccination. TCRdb processed the 5' RACE reads anew with MiXCR; each CDR3 protein has one entry. The data show some 260,000 distinct CDR3 sequences, about 5.2% seen once. Sequenced here: CD4+ T cells sorted from PBMCs, sampled on the day of the yellow fever booster vaccination. Receptors originate from a man younger than 35 who received the YFV17D yellow fever vaccine.

This clonotype was detected a few times. V is TRBV7-2 and J is TRBJ2-3; no clear D gene. This CDR3 contains 15 residues. CDR1 SGHTA and CDR2 FQGNSA come from the germline V gene. V was trimmed by 1 base and J by 4 bases, leaving 12 bases between them. CDR3 coding DNA: TGTGCCAGCAGCTTAGTCGCCCTCCGCGCAGATACGCAGTATTTT. Translating gives CASSLVALRADTQYF.

This clonotype has at least ten counts. The chain couples TRBV5-1 to TRBJ2-3, with D perhaps matching TRBD1 (6 bases). The CDR3 covers 16 residues. Germline V gene data show CDR1 as SGHRS and CDR2 as YFSETQ. V lost 0 bases, J lost 5 bases, and 16 bases lay in between. As DNA, the CDR3 is TGCGCCAGCAGCTTGGGGTTTTGGGGGCTCGGAGATACGCAGTATTTT. This encodes CASSLGFWGLGDTQYF. The whole variable domain, filled in from reference TRBV5-1 and TRBJ2-3, reads KAGVTQTPRYLIKTRGQQVTLSCSPISGHRSVSWYQQTPGQGLQFLFEYFSETQRNKGNFPGRFSGRQFSNSRSEMNVSTLELGDSALYLCASSLGFWGLGDTQYFGPGTRLTVL.

The sample holds a few counts of this clonotype. The rearrangement uses TRBV5-1 and TRBJ2-1, with D maybe TRBD1 (5 bases). The CDR3 contains 13 residues. Germline assignment: CDR1 SGHRS and CDR2 YFSETQ. V dropped 4 bases and J dropped 5 bases, with 10 bases sitting between them. Here the CDR3 DNA reads TGCGCCAGCAGCGGTCCAGGGCACAATGAGCAGTTCTTC. Translating it yields CASSGPGHNEQFF.

This clonotype was detected ten times or more. The rearrangement links TRBV5-1 to TRBJ2-1, with 8 positions matching TRBD2. Germline V lookup: CDR1 SGHRS, CDR2 YFSETQ. The CDR3 length is 15 residues. V lost 2 bases to trimming and J lost 8 bases; unmatched junction nucleotides: 9. CDR3 loop: CASSLGRGGRDEQFF. In nucleotides, the CDR3 is TGCGCCAGCAGCTTAGGCCGGGGGGGCCGCGATGAGCAGTTCTTC.

This clonotype was picked up a small number of times. The gene calls are TRBV14 and TRBJ2-1; the D gene could be TRBD1 or TRBD2 (5 bases each). CDR3 length: 16 amino acids. V was clipped by 0 bases and J by 5 bases, with 14 bases between them. Germline V gene sequence: CDR1 SGHDN, CDR2 FVKESK. In DNA form, the CDR3 reads TGTGCCAGCAGCCAAGAATATTGGGGGACCGACAATGAGCAGTTCTTC. Encoded protein: CASSQEYWGTDNEQFF.

This clonotype was counted only a few times. The chain combines TRBV20-1 with TRBJ2-7; TRBD2 agrees at 10 bases. CDR1 and CDR2 (germline): DFQATT, SNEGSKA (reference sequence). The CDR3 consists of 15 residues. Trimming cost V 0 bases and J 3 bases; bases outside gene matches: 5. CDR3 residues: CSARDLAGENYEQYV. The CDR3, as DNA: TGCAGTGCTAGAGATCTAGCGGGGGAAAACTACGAGCAGTACGTC.

This clonotype has ten or more counts. This chain uses TRBV5-1 with TRBJ2-3; TRBD1 aligns across 7 bases. Trimming cost V 2 bases and J 2 bases; bases outside gene matches: 5. Germline lookup yields CDR1 SGHRS and CDR2 YFSETQ. This CDR3 has 15 residues. The CDR3 DNA reads TGCGCCAGCAGCTTCGGGACAGCCTCCACAGATACGCAGTATTTT. This sequence encodes CASSFGTASTDTQYF.

The J gene is TRBJ2-7, the V gene TRBV6-1; D perhaps matches TRBD2 (6 bases). In germline, CDR1 is MNHNS, CDR2 SASEGT. V shed 7 bases and J shed 4 bases, with 17 bases lying between them. This CDR3 region has 14 residues. DNA for the CDR3: TGTGCCAGCACCCTTGGAAAGGGAGGTTACGAGCAGTACTTC. It yields the protein CASTLGKGGYEQYF.

This clonotype turned up a few times. The rearrangement uses TRBV12-3 or TRBV12-4 and TRBJ2-5, with D possibly matching TRBD2 (7 bases). This CDR3 region has 13 residues. Between the trimmed V and J ends, which lost 6 bases and 7 bases, there was a span of 15 bases. CDR3 sequence (DNA): TGTGCCAGCAGGCCAGGGGACTATGGGACCCAGTACTTC. It translates to CASRPGDYGTQYF.

Here the CDR3 DNA reads TGTGCCAGCAGCCCCCGTACGGTAGCGGGGGGGCCGAACACCGGGGAGCTGTTTTTT. This encodes CASSPRTVAGGPNTGELFF. The genes are TRBV3-1 and TRBJ2-2, with 11 positions matching TRBD2. Germline V gene sequence: CDR1 LGHDT, CDR2 YNNKEL (reference sequence). The V gene end was trimmed by 4 bases and the J gene end by 0 bases; junction bases not matched to a gene: 10. This CDR3 spans 19 amino acids. The full variable domain, rest sourced from reference TRBV3-1 and TRBJ2-2, is DTAVSQTPKYLVTQMGNDKSIKCEQNLGHDTMYWYKQDSKKFLKIMFSYNNKELIINETVPNRFSPKSPDKAHLNLHINSLELGDSAVYFCASSPRTVAGGPNTGELFFGEGSRLTVL.

This chain connects TRBV6-6 to TRBJ2-7; 8 nucleotides line up with TRBD2. Germline V lookup: CDR1 MNHNY, CDR2 SVGAGI (reference sequence). Trimming cost V 0 bases and J 6 bases; bases outside gene matches: 7. The CDR3 is made up of 15 amino acids. CDR3 sequence reads: CASSYSNAGGPEQYV. The CDR3 nucleotides are TGTGCCAGCAGTTACTCGAACGCGGGGGGCCCCGAGCAGTACGTC.

A few counts support this clonotype. The chain has TRBV25-1 and TRBJ1-5; D not resolved. The germline V gene encodes CDR1 MGHDK and CDR2 SYGVNS. This CDR3 has 15 amino acids. Trimming pared 10 bases from V and 0 bases from J, leaving 16 bases between. As DNA, the CDR3 is TGTGCCAACCGGCAAACTGCTTATAGCAATCAGCCCCAGCATTTT. This sequence encodes CANRQTAYSNQPQHF.

The table lists this clonotype with many counts. The chain combines TRBV4-2 with TRBJ2-1; 8 bases align to TRBD2. From germline, CDR1 is LGHNA and CDR2 YNFKEQ. The V segment lost 0 bases and the J segment 0 bases; nucleotides outside the gene matches: 7. The CDR3 covers 18 residues. In DNA form, the CDR3 reads TGTGCCAGCAGCCAAGAGGGGAGCGGGGGAGTCTCCTACAATGAGCAGTTCTTC. Translated: CASSQEGSGGVSYNEQFF.

This clonotype turned up a few times. The chain is built from TRBV6-6 and TRBJ1-1; perhaps TRBD1 as D (6 bases). CDR3 length equals 16 residues. Trimming cost V 2 bases and J 1 base, with 14 bases left between them. Germline lookup yields CDR1 MNHNY and CDR2 SVGAGI (reference sequence). The CDR3, as DNA: TGTGCCAGCAGTTACAAGCCGGGACAATGGAACACTGAAGCTTTCTTT. Translation gives CASSYKPGQWNTEAFF.

This clonotype was recorded many times. This chain uses TRBV6-2 or TRBV6-3 with TRBJ2-1; 9 positions agree with TRBD2. CDR3 length equals 15 residues. The germline gives CDR1 MNHEY, CDR2 SVGEGT. The J segment lost 7 bases and the V segment lost 2 bases, leaving 6 bases of the junction unmatched. The CDR3: CASSYDGGGGNEQFF. The DNA for the CDR3 is TGTGCCAGCAGTTACGACGGCGGGGGGGGGAATGAGCAGTTCTTC.

This clonotype showed up many times. This chain connects TRBV5-5 to TRBJ1-1; D ambiguous. Trimming shortened V by 4 bases and J by 5 bases, and 15 bases separated the two germline ends. The germline V gene encodes CDR1 SGHKS and CDR2 YYEKEE (reference sequence). CDR3 length equals 14 residues. CDR3 amino acids: CASSPRTGRTEAFF. Here the CDR3 DNA reads TGTGCCAGCAGCCCGAGAACGGGTCGAACTGAAGCTTTCTTT.

This clonotype has just a few counts. The rearrangement uses TRBV6-4 and TRBJ2-6; no clear D. Per the germline V gene, CDR1 is MRHNA and CDR2 is SNTAGT. This CDR3 has 14 amino acids. Trimming cost V 2 bases and J 3 bases, with 5 bases left between them. The CDR3 here is CASSDRVGANVLTF. The CDR3 DNA reads TGTGCCAGCAGTGACAGGGTTGGGGCCAACGTCCTGACTTTC.

At least ten counts were recorded for this clonotype. This chain joins TRBV3-1 and TRBJ2-1; maybe TRBD1 (5 bases). The germline CDR1 and CDR2 sequences are LGHDT and YNNKEL (reference sequence). CDR3 length: 18 residues. V lost 0 bases, J lost 1 base, and 16 bases lay in between. The CDR3 loop is CASSQEASRVRSYNEQFF. The CDR3 DNA reads as TGTGCCAGCAGCCAAGAGGCCTCCAGGGTTCGATCCTACAATGAGCAGTTCTTC.